A single TCR beta chain is shown here with its context. This clonotype turned up a few times. Its antigen is currently not known. No base quality information exists; no much larger clone differs at one position. Sequencing relied on an Illumina HiSeq 2500. Quantitative 5'-RACE with molecular barcodes was the method used to prepare the TCR beta libraries. The original methods were these. Disease-linked TCR variants were identified with a new computational method built on a probabilistic model of VDJ rearrangement. The public reads were run again by TCRdb, first through fastp at Q25 and then through MiXCR, and only productive beta chains were kept. Rows with one shared CDR3 protein collapse into an entry with the most common genes and DNA. The authors' filters were not applied to this entry. Counted in this sample were a few hundred thousand distinct CDR3 sequences; about 18% of them appeared once. The leading ten clones occupy under 45% of the sample.

This sample is part of a study of CD8 T cells in ankylosing spondylitis (dated by TCRdb to the late 2010s). For the wider study: The study profiled T cell receptor beta repertoires in healthy donors and ankylosing spondylitis patients to find disease-linked TCR variants. The full study cohort comprised 25 or so ankylosing spondylitis patients and 85 to 120 healthy donors. Peripheral blood was sampled, and synovial fluid was also collected from ankylosing spondylitis patients. What the work shows at the level of the full study, not this receptor alone: The disease-linked clones were reported as significantly enriched in matched synovial fluid samples from ankylosing spondylitis patients. Blood from ankylosing spondylitis patients appeared to be characterized by a TCR beta motif made up of several highly homologous amino acid variants. Some of the motif variants had been reported before in the synovial fluid and blood of reactive arthritis patients, a finding that suggests common disease-initiation mechanisms. The disease-linked clones had a CD8+ phenotype and were found at relatively low frequencies in peripheral blood.

The CDR3 has 17 amino acids, counting the end cysteine and phenylalanine. Only the CDR3 portion is preserved as DNA: 51 bases, with reading frame beginning at the first base. The germline V gene (reference sequence) sets CDR1 to MNHEY and CDR2 to SMNVEV. Here V drops 2 bases and J drops 3 bases, and the junction holds 7 bases not matched to any gene. The sequence joins TRBV27 to TRBJ1-6; a stretch of 7 junction bases matches TRBD1. The TCR was taken from a male donor with ankylosing spondylitis. The specimen was blood, either unsorted or a sorted T cell fraction (not recorded which). The sequenced DNA: TGTGCCAGCAGTTTACTGGACAGGAGAAGCTATAATTCACCCCTCCACTTT. Translated, this is CASSLLDRRSYNSPLHF.